The TCR beta chain under discussion was sequenced for a study of stem cell transplantation in POMP-related autoinflammatory disease. Study findings and constraints: Across all analyzed T-cell subsets, patients with PRAID tended toward reduced diversity and increased clonality.

Notes on this clone: Antigen specificity is unknown.

CDR3 length: 10 amino acids. The V end was cut by 6 bases, the J end by 8 bases, with 10 bases between. In germline, CDR1 is SQVTM, CDR2 ANQGSEA. Repertoires were generated with immunoSEQ multiplex PCR, while TCRdb's copy carries only in-frame clones and drops some. The sample holds roughly 70,000 clones; more than 75% are singletons and the top ten take about 0.69%. V usage is TRBV29-1 and J usage is TRBJ1-1, with D possibly being TRBD1 (6 bases). Source: CD4+ T cells from PBMCs, taken after stem cell transplantation. This TCR was recovered from a human patient with POMP-related autoinflammation and immune dysregulation (PRAID). Some T cells may have come from the graft donor. The CDR3 here is CSVLTGEAFF. CDR3 in DNA: TGCAGCGTCCTTACAGGGGAAGCTTTCTTT.